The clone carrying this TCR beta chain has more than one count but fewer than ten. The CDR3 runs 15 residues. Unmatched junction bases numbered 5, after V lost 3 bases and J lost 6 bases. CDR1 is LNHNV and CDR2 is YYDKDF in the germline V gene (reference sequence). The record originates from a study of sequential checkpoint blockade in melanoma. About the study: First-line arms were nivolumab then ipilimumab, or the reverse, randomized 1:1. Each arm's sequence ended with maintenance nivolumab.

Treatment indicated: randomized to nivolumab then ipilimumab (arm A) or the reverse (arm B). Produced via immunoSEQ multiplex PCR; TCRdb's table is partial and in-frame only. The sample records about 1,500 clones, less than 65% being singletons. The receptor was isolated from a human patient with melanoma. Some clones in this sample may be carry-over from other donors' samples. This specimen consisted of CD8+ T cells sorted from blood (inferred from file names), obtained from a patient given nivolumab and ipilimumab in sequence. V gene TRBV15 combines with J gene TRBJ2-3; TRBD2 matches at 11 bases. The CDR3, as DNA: TGTGCCACCAGCAGGGAGACTAGCGGGGCTGATACGCAGTATTTT. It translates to CATSRETSGADTQYF. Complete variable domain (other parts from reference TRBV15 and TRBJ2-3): DAMVIQNPRYQVTQFGKPVTLSCSQTLNHNVMYWYQQKSSQAPKLLFHYYDKDFNNEADTPDNFQSRRPNTSFCFLDIRSPGLGDTAMYLCATSRETSGADTQYFGPGTRLTVL.